This T cell receptor (beta chain) was retrieved from a study of read filtering for tumor transcriptome and immune sequencing. About the study: Revised staging placed about 8 patients in R-ISS I, 15 to 20 in II, more than five in III. After DNase treatment, RNA was made into whole-transcriptome libraries. RNA-seq yielded only about 75 to 1273 TCR reads, IR-seq about 3.5 to 10.27 million. Study results and limitations: Dropping single-read clonotypes raised IR-seq and RNA-seq shared-clonotype correlation.

The germline gives CDR1 SQVTM, CDR2 ANQGSEA. Trimming pared 0 bases from V and 5 bases from J, leaving 17 bases between. The CDR3 has 16 residues. This clonotype has ten or more counts. As yet, its antigen is unknown. This library used around 0.4 ug RNA and molecular barcoded adaptors spanning alpha/delta and beta/gamma chains. MiXCR was run by TCRdb on the reads, yielding one entry per CDR3 protein. The sample has about 27,000 distinct CDR3 sequences; about 15% are singletons. Sequenced: a population of CD138-negative cells sorted from bone marrow. The sequence was collected from a donor at least 40 years old with multiple myeloma. The rearrangement uses TRBV29-1 and TRBJ2-1, with D possibly being TRBD2 (5 bases). For the CDR3, the DNA is TGCAGCGTTGAAGAAAAGAACACTAGGCTTGACAATGAGCAGTTCTTC. This codes for CSVEEKNTRLDNEQFF.